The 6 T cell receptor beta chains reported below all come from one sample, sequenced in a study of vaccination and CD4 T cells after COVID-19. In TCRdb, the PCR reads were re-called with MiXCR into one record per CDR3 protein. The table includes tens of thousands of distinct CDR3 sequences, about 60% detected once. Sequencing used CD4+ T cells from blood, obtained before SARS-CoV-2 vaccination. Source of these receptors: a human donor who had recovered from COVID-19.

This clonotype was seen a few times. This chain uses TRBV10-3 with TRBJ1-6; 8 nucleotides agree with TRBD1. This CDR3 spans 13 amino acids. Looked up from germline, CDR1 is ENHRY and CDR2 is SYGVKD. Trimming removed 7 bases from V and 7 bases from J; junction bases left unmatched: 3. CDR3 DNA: TGTGCCATCAAGCGGACAGGGAATTCACCCCTCCACTTT. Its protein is CAIKRTGNSPLHF.

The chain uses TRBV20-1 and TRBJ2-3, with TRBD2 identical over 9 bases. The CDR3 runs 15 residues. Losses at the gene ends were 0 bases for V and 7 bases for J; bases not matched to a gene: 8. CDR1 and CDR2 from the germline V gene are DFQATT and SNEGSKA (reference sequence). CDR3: CSARDVSSGRYTQYF. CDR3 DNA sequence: TGCAGTGCTAGAGATGTTAGTAGCGGGAGATATACGCAGTATTTT.

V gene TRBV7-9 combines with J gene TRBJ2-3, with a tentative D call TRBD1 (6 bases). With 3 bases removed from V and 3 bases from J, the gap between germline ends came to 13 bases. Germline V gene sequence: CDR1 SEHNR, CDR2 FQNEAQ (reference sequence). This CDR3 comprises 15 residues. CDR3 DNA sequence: TGTGCCAGCAGCTTCAGGGGTACGGGTACAGATACGCAGTATTTT. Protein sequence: CASSFRGTGTDTQYF.

CDR3 DNA sequence: TGTGCCAGCAGTTACAGACCTACCGGGACAGGGAGGCCCTACGAGCAGTACTTC. Its protein is CASSYRPTGTGRPYEQYF. The chain uses TRBV6-5 and TRBJ2-7; 9 bases are shared with TRBD1. The CDR3 extends over 18 amino acids. The V and J ends lost 2 bases and 2 bases, in that order; junction bases with no gene match: 13. Germline V gene data show CDR1 as MNHEY and CDR2 as SVGAGI.

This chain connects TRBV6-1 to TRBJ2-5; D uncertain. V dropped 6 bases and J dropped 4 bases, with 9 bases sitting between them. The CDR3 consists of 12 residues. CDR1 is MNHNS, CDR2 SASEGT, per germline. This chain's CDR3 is CASSTHSETQYF. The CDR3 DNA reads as TGTGCCAGCAGCACACATTCAGAGACCCAGTACTTC.

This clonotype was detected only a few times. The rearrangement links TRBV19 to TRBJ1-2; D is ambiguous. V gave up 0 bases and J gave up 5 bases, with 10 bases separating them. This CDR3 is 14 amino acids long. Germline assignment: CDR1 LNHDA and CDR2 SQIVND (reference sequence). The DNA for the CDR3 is TGTGCCAGTAGTATAGATCTAGGACCTTATGGCTACACCTTC. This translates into CASSIDLGPYGYTF.